A single sample gave rise to the 2 T cell receptor beta chains below, sequenced in a study of T-cell reconstitution after alpha-beta-depleted transplantation in children. Unique molecular identifiers were built into the TCRbeta library. TCRdb passed the PCR reads through MiXCR, listing each CDR3 protein once. The sample includes some 440,000 distinct CDR3 sequences, about a sixth seen only once; the top ten take 25% to 30%. This sample comprised PBMCs, mostly from graft donor cells, obtained 360 days after TCRalphabeta/CD19-depleted stem cell transplant. Receptor source: a boy in the first two years of life who had a stem cell transplant for Wiskott-Aldrich syndrome, so the T cells may come from the graft donor.

In DNA, the CDR3 is TGTGCCAGCAGCTCGGGACAGGTAGAAGCTTTCTTT. Its translation is CASSSGQVEAFF. V and J are TRBV7-9 and TRBJ1-1, with 8 bases that match TRBD1. J was trimmed by 8 bases and V by 4 bases; bases with no gene match: 3. Per germline, CDR1 SEHNR and CDR2 FQNEAQ (reference sequence). The CDR3 consists of 12 residues.

The genes are TRBV6-2 or TRBV6-3 and TRBJ2-7; 9 nucleotides line up with TRBD2. This CDR3 spans 12 amino acids. V gave up 7 bases and J gave up 13 bases; unmatched junction bases: 11. Germline V gene sequence: CDR1 MNHEY, CDR2 SVGEGT. CDR3 DNA: TGTGCCAGCACTCAGGGACTAGCTCCCTCTTACTTC. It encodes CASTQGLAPSYF.